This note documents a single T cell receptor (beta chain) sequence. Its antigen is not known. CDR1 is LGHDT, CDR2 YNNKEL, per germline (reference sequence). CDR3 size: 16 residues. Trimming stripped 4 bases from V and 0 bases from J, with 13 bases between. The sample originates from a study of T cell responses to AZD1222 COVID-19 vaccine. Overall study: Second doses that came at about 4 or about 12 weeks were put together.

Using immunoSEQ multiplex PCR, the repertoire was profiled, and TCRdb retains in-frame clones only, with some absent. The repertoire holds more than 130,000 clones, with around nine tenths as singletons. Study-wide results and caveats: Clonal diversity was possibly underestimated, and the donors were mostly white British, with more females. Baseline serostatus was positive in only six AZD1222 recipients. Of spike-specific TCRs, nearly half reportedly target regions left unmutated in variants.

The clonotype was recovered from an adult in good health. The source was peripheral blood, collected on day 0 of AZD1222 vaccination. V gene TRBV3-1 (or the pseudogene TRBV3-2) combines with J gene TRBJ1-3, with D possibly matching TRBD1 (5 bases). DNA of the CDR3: TGTGCCAGCAGCCGGAGAGTAGGGGTCTCTGGAAACACCATATATTTT. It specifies CASSRRVGVSGNTIYF.